The 15 T cell receptor beta chains in this list originate from one sample, sequenced in a study of PD-1 blockade in classical Hodgkin lymphoma. Specified time point: cycle 4 day 1 (C4D1), after 5 to 7 weeks of nivolumab. In every patient, relapse followed autologous stem cell transplantation, while exposure to brentuximab vedotin differed. This table comes from immunoSEQ multiplex PCR, and its TCRdb copy is limited to in-frame clones, with some not included. The sample has some 33,000 clones; approximately 65% are singletons. The specimen comprised peripheral blood mononuclear cells (PBMCs), sampled before the fourth cycle of nivolumab. These receptors were taken from a human donor with classical Hodgkin lymphoma.

The J gene is TRBJ2-1, the V gene TRBV7-9; 9 positions match TRBD2. V dropped 5 bases and J dropped 4; count of bases not matched to a gene: 12. This CDR3 is built from 17 residues. CDR1 is SEHNR, CDR2 FQNEAQ, per germline (reference sequence). Written as DNA, the CDR3 is TGTGCCAGCAGCCCTACCACGGCTAGCGGGGTATACAATGAGCAGTTCTTC. This codes for CASSPTTASGVYNEQFF.

The V call is TRBV9, the J call TRBJ2-7; D may be TRBD2 (6 bases). This CDR3 is 15 amino acids long. Germline assignment: CDR1 SGDLS and CDR2 YYNGEE. V lost 3 bases and J 6 bases, leaving 19 bases between the germline ends. CDR3 amino acids: CASSATGTLSPEQYF. CDR3 nucleotides: TGTGCCAGCAGCGCCACCGGGACTCTGTCCCCCGAGCAGTACTTC.

The rearrangement links TRBV27 to TRBJ1-1; D is unresolved. CDR1 is MNHEY, CDR2 SMNVEV, per germline (reference sequence). The CDR3 length is 15 residues. V lost 0 bases and J lost 7, with 15 bases in between. CDR3 DNA: TGTGCCAGCAGTTTATCATACCATGGACGGCATGAAGCTTTCTTT. Translation gives CASSLSYHGRHEAFF.

The chain carries TRBV7-9 and TRBJ2-7; the match to TRBD1 covers 9 bases. This CDR3 is built from 14 residues. V lost 4 bases and J lost 4; bases outside the gene matches: 5. Germline assignment: CDR1 SEHNR and CDR2 FQNEAQ (reference sequence). In DNA form, the CDR3 reads TGTGCCAGCAGCTCTACAGGGGGCCAGTACGAGCAGTACTTC. It yields the protein CASSSTGGQYEQYF.

This rearrangement joins TRBV19 to TRBJ2-6, with TRBD2 identical over 14 bases. V shed 3 bases and J 2 bases; nucleotides not matched to a gene: 6. From germline, CDR1 is LNHDA and CDR2 SQIVND (reference sequence). The CDR3 loop spans 19 amino acids. Written as DNA, the CDR3 is TGTGCCAGTAGTATTCCCTTGGGACTAGCGGGAGCTGGGGCCAACGTCCTGACTTTC. Protein product: CASSIPLGLAGAGANVLTF.

This rearrangement joins TRBV27 to TRBJ1-6; D is perhaps TRBD1 (5 bases). From germline, CDR1 is MNHEY and CDR2 SMNVEV (reference sequence). The CDR3 is 16 residues long. V was cut by 2 bases and J by 7 bases, with 15 bases left in between. Written as DNA, the CDR3 is TGTGCCAGCAGTTTAGGAGGACACACCATCAATTCACCCCTCCACTTT. As protein: CASSLGGHTINSPLHF.

This clone was seen only a few times. The gene calls are TRBV25-1 and TRBJ1-2, with D possibly being TRBD1 (5 bases). Germline V gene lookup returns CDR1 MGHDK and CDR2 SYGVNS. The CDR3 totals 13 residues. V lost 8 bases to trimming and J lost 2 bases, with 12 bases between them. In DNA, the CDR3 is TGTGCCAGCTCTGAGTGGGGGAACTATGGCTACACCTTC. Its translation is CASSEWGNYGYTF.

The chain combines TRBV4-3 with TRBJ2-5; D is uncertain. Per the germline V gene, CDR1 is LGHNA and CDR2 is YSLEER. CDR3 length: 14 amino acids. Trimming took off 0 bases at V and 12 bases at J, with 17 bases between the two ends. CDR3 sequence (DNA): TGCGCCAGCAGCCAAGACATCGGATCGGGCGAGGAGTACTTC. Encoded protein: CASSQDIGSGEEYF.

The chain recombines TRBV6-4 with TRBJ2-2; D unclear. The CDR3 spans 15 residues. Deletions cut 0 bases from V and 6 bases from J, with 11 bases between. CDR1 is MRHNA, CDR2 SNTAGT, per germline. The CDR3 DNA reads TGTGCCAGCAGTGACTCGAACTCGGCTCCCGGGGAGCTGTTTTTT. Protein sequence: CASSDSNSAPGELFF.

The V call is TRBV23-1, the J call TRBJ2-1, with a weak D call TRBD2 (5 bases). TRBV23-1 is annotated as an ORF whose role is uncertain. V dropped 2 bases and J dropped 5 bases, with 16 bases sitting between them. CDR3 length: 16 residues. In nucleotides, the CDR3 is TGCGCCAGCAGTCAAATAAGACACGGGATTAACAATGAGCAGTTCTTC. It is translated as CASSQIRHGINNEQFF.

J is TRBJ2-5 and V is TRBV30; no firm D call. CDR1 is GTSNPN and CDR2 is SVGIG in the germline V gene (reference sequence). The CDR3 runs 14 residues. The V end lost 4 bases, the J end lost 1 base, and 13 bases lay between the germline ends. CDR3: CAWKLVQFQETQYF. The CDR3 nucleotides are TGTGCCTGGAAACTGGTTCAATTCCAAGAGACCCAGTACTTC.

The J gene is TRBJ1-2, the V gene TRBV7-9, with D perhaps TRBD1 (5 bases). CDR1 and CDR2 (germline): SEHNR, FQNEAQ (reference sequence). The germline V and J ends were trimmed by 6 bases and 5 bases, with 10 bases remaining between them. This CDR3 contains 12 residues. CDR3 in DNA: TGTGCCAGCAGGAGGGACGTATATGGCTACACCTTC. This sequence encodes CASRRDVYGYTF.

The chain joins TRBV6-6 to TRBJ2-1; 8 bases map to TRBD1. J gave up 7 bases and V 7 bases, and 9 bases lay outside the gene matches. The CDR3 loop spans 14 amino acids. In germline, CDR1 is MNHNY, CDR2 SVGAGI (reference sequence). The CDR3 DNA reads TGTGCCAGCACCCTCGGACAGGGCGTTAATGAGCAGTTCTTC. Protein product: CASTLGQGVNEQFF.

The CDR3 here is CATSRGPDRAPFF. As DNA, the CDR3 is TGTGCCACCAGCAGAGGTCCCGACAGGGCCCCGTTCTTC. This sequence joins TRBV15 and TRBJ2-1; 7 bases are a match to TRBD1. V shed 1 base and J 15 bases; nucleotides not matched to a gene: 9. Germline V CDR1 and CDR2: LNHNV, YYDKDF (reference sequence). The CDR3 spans 13 residues.

V gene TRBV5-8 combines with J gene TRBJ2-1, with no clear D. Looked up from germline, CDR1 is SGHTS and CDR2 is YDEGEE. The CDR3 totals 18 residues. Trimming took 1 base from V and 7 from J, leaving 24 bases between them. CDR3: CASSLSFGVGRKGNEQFF. The CDR3 nucleotides read TGTGCCAGCAGCTTGAGTTTTGGAGTAGGGCGAAAAGGGAATGAGCAGTTCTTC.